A selection of T cell receptor beta chains follows, all from one sample in a study of cytomegalovirus exposure and HLA in healthy donors. Sequencing used immunoSEQ multiplex PCR; TCRdb keeps in-frame clones, though not all of them. The sample holds approximately 56,000 clones, about 71% seen once. The sequencing sample was made of PBMCs. All receptors come from a woman in her forties or fifties in good health and CMV-seropositive. Each CDR3 is given with its conserved first and last residue. Fields, in order: clone size, D gene, V gene, J gene, CDR3 DNA, CDR3 protein. The D gene is left open where the match is weak. Not all rows give a size; the values are once, few, many and, for expanded clones, a class.

abundance: -; d_gene: -; v_gene: TRBV6-1; j_gene: TRBJ1-5; CDR3nt: TGTGCCAGCAGTGAGGCCACCGCGGCGGGCAATCAGCCCCAGCATTTT; CDR3aa: CASSEATAAGNQPQHF
abundance: -; d_gene: -; v_gene: TRBV7-2; j_gene: TRBJ2-7; CDR3nt: TGTGCCAGCAGCTTAGATGCCGGGGGTACCTACGAGCAGTACTTC; CDR3aa: CASSLDAGGTYEQYF
abundance: -; d_gene: -; v_gene: TRBV4-2; j_gene: TRBJ1-4; CDR3nt: TGTGCCAGCAGCCAAGACCCGACAGCTGCAACTAATGAAAAACTGTTTTTT; CDR3aa: CASSQDPTAATNEKLFF
abundance: -; d_gene: -; v_gene: TRBV20-1; j_gene: TRBJ2-1; CDR3nt: TGCAGTACGACTACCCTAACGGGGCAGTTCTTC; CDR3aa: CSTTTLTGQFF
abundance: -; d_gene: -; v_gene: TRBV28; j_gene: TRBJ1-1; CDR3nt: TGTGCCAGCCAAGCTTTCATGAACACTGAAGCTTTCTTT; CDR3aa: CASQAFMNTEAFF
abundance: -; d_gene: TRBD1; v_gene: TRBV5-1; j_gene: TRBJ1-2; CDR3nt: TGCGCCAGCAGCTTCGGACAGGGGAGTGGCTACACCTTC; CDR3aa: CASSFGQGSGYTF
abundance: -; d_gene: -; v_gene: TRBV11-2; j_gene: TRBJ2-1; CDR3nt: TGTGCCAGCAGCCCTCTGGTCGGAGGGTTGGGTGAGCAGTTCTTC; CDR3aa: CASSPLVGGLGEQFF
abundance: few; d_gene: -; v_gene: TRBV7-5; j_gene: TRBJ1-4; CDR3nt: TGTGTCAGAAGCTTAACCATACAGGCAAGAGGTTTT; CDR3aa: CVRSLTIQARGF
abundance: few; d_gene: -; v_gene: TRBV7-8; j_gene: TRBJ1-5; CDR3nt: TGTGCCAGCAGCTTAGCGCGGGGGAAGCCCCAGCATTTT; CDR3aa: CASSLARGKPQHF
abundance: -; d_gene: -; v_gene: TRBV29-1; j_gene: TRBJ1-3; CDR3nt: TGCAGCGTTGAAGCGGGACACCGAAACACCATATATTTT; CDR3aa: CSVEAGHRNTIYF